One sample yielded the 2 T cell receptor beta chains listed below, sequenced in a study of beta chain features in type 1 diabetes. Expressed TCRB transcripts were sequenced because the isolated RNA had all been reverse transcribed beforehand. Clones were read by immunoSEQ multiplex PCR, and TCRdb kept only the in-frame ones, dropping some. Here the sample spans about half a million clones, over 25% being singletons. The material sequenced was naive CD4+ T cells from blood. All receptors derive from a man younger than 30 in good health.

This clone was detected only once. The chain combines TRBV30 with TRBJ2-2, with 7 nucleotides matching TRBD1. Germline V gene lookup returns CDR1 GTSNPN and CDR2 SVGIG (reference sequence). The CDR3 has 14 residues. With 7 bases clipped from V and 7 bases from J, the junction kept 12 bases outside the gene matches. DNA for the CDR3: TGTGCCTTTCGACAGGGCCTAGGAGGCGGGGAGCTGTTTTTT. Protein: CAFRQGLGGGELFF.

The rearrangement uses TRBV5-1 and TRBJ2-5, with TRBD1 matching over 7 bases. V lost 4 bases and J lost 2; bases outside the gene matches: 8. Germline loops: CDR1 SGHRS, CDR2 YFSETQ. The length of the CDR3 is 15 residues. CDR3 residues: CASSLDPGQQETQYF. CDR3 nucleotide sequence: TGCGCCAGCAGCCTTGATCCGGGACAGCAAGAGACCCAGTACTTC. The full variable domain, its missing parts supplied by reference TRBV5-1 and TRBJ2-5, is KAGVTQTPRYLIKTRGQQVTLSCSPISGHRSVSWYQQTPGQGLQFLFEYFSETQRNKGNFPGRFSGRQFSNSRSEMNVSTLELGDSALYLCASSLDPGQQETQYFGPGTRLLVL.